This is a list of T cell receptor beta chains from one sample in a study of shared clonotypes between healthy human individuals. TCRdb's copy holds only in-frame clones and misses some; the assay was immunoSEQ multiplex PCR. The sample lists approximately 500,000 clones; about four fifths were seen once. The source material was PBMCs. The receptors stem from a middle-aged woman in good health. Some clones in this sample may be carry-over from other donors' samples. Each CDR3 is given without its conserved first and last residue. Each record gives: J gene, CDR3 length, V gene, CDR3 protein.

>TRBJ1-1|13|TRBV7-8
ASSSGDSRTSEAF
>TRBJ2-7|13|TRBV29-1
SVAATSGSFGEQY
>TRBJ1-2|11|TRBV2
ASSETQTEGYT
>TRBJ2-7|11|TRBV28
ASGPLGNYEQY
>TRBJ1-4|13|TRBV5-4
ASSLDQGQGEKLF
>TRBJ2-1|11|TRBV6-1
ASSEASYNEQF
>TRBJ1-5|12|TRBV2
ASAPSGRNQPQH
>TRBJ2-4|10|TRBV27
ASKSPGTIQY
>TRBJ2-1|13|TRBV10-3
AISVNRDSYNEQF
>TRBJ2-3|13|TRBV15
ATSRDLASADTQY
>TRBJ2-1|12|TRBV27
ASTVAPGRNEQF
>TRBJ2-7|10|TRBV6-6
ASSSPNYEQY
>TRBJ2-1|13|TRBV30
AWSVGSSSYNEQF
>TRBJ2-2|13|TRBV19
ASSPGTGTTGELF
>TRBJ2-7|14|TRBV27
ASSARGGRAEYEQY
>TRBJ2-1|14|TRBV2
ASSAGLIVGYNEQF
>TRBJ2-2|12|TRBV6-6
AMQQGPNTGELF
>TRBJ2-5|14|TRBV9
ASSVGSGGRTETQY
>TRBJ2-5|12|TRBV5-7
ASRPGTGGETQY
>TRBJ2-4|12|TRBV30
AWSSGAELNIQY
>TRBJ2-1|12|TRBV7-2
ASQAAGSYNEQF
>TRBJ2-1|13|TRBV28
ASGSGTSGINEQF
>TRBJ2-2|14|TRBV7-9
ASSLPRVSGTGELF
>TRBJ2-7|12|TRBV30
AWSPPPHPREQY
>TRBJ1-2|13|TRBV10-3
AISEPGTGEYGYT
>TRBJ2-3|17|TRBV18
ASSPLGTSGRARTDTQY
>TRBJ1-3|12|TRBV30
AWDRGTSGNTIY
>TRBJ1-1|13|TRBV5-1
ASSLVTVGNTEAF
>TRBJ1-1|10|TRBV7-8
ASSLAPIQAF
>TRBJ2-5|9|TRBV30
AWSQGETQY
>TRBJ1-1|12|TRBV5-6
ASSLGGLNTEAF
>TRBJ1-2|11|TRBV7-8
ASSLDTHYGYT
>TRBJ2-3|15|TRBV27
ASSLFGGTLPTDSQY
>TRBJ2-7|15|TRBV28
ASSPPGTSGRAGEQY
>TRBJ2-3|17|TRBV9
ASSVGTGTAGTSTDTQY
>TRBJ2-3|12|TRBV5-4
ASRPGTRADTQY
>TRBJ2-7|10|TRBV6-4
ASTGQVYEQY
>TRBJ2-2|12|TRBV28
ASDGQGYTGELF
>TRBJ1-4|12|TRBV13
ASSLVLGGEKLF
>TRBJ2-1|15|TRBV2
ASSEALGGDSYNEQF
>TRBJ1-5|11|TRBV6-6
ASSPQVIQPQH